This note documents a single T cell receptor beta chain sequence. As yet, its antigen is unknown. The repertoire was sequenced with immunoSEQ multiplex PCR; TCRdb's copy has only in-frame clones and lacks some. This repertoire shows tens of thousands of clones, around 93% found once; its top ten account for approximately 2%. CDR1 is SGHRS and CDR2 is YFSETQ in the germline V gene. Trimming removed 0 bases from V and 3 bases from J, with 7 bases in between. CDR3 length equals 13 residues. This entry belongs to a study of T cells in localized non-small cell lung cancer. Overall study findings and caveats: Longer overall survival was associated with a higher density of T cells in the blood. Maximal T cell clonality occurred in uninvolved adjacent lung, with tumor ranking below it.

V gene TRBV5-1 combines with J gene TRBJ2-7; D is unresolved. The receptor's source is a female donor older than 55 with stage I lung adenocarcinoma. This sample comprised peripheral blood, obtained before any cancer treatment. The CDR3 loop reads CASSLGPLYEQYF. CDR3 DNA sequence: TGCGCCAGCAGCTTGGGCCCCCTCTACGAGCAGTACTTC.